This T cell receptor beta chain was recovered during a study of cytomegalovirus exposure and HLA in healthy donors. Samples came from healthy bone marrow donors. It was with 60 Vbeta and 13 Jbeta primers that the PCR ran. The method was immunoSEQ multiplex PCR; TCRdb's version includes in-frame clones alone and lacks a portion of them. The table shows over 70,000 clones, with 80% occurring only once. V dropped 4 bases and J dropped 6; count of bases not matched to a gene: 9. The CDR3 totals 14 residues. CDR1 SGHNT and CDR2 YYREEE come from the germline V gene (reference sequence). Note on this clone: The target antigen is unknown.

Study-wide results and caveats: Researchers reported in a later analysis that common viral pathogens appeared linked to several top clusters.

The specimen sequenced was PBMCs. The rearrangement uses TRBV5-4 and TRBJ2-7; 8 nucleotides agree with TRBD1. This receptor was identified in a woman aged 45 to 65 in good health and CMV-seropositive. In DNA form, the CDR3 reads TGTGCCAGCAGCAAGGACAGGGAGTTTTCCGAGCAGTACTTC. This translates into CASSKDREFSEQYF.